The clone carrying this T cell receptor beta chain was observed many times. Its cognate antigen is unknown. Germline V CDR1 and CDR2: SEHNR, FQNEAQ (reference sequence). This CDR3 has 16 residues. Trimming took 3 bases from V and 9 from J; bases not matched to a gene: 13. The data derive from a study of early T cells in non-severe SARS-CoV-2 infection. Individual cDNA molecules carried attached unique molecular identifiers. Each CDR3 protein gets one entry after TCRdb re-called the 5' RACE reads with MiXCR. This table has tens of thousands of distinct CDR3 sequences, about 9.4% appearing once. Study-level points and caveats: Sequences matched to VDJdb favored anti-spike CD8 responses, while private and CD4 specificities were missed.

The rearrangement links TRBV7-9 to TRBJ2-1; 8 bases line up with TRBD2. Material for sequencing was whole blood. The sequence was collected from an adult who was a healthcare worker with PCR-confirmed SARS-CoV-2 infection or an uninfected control (not recorded which). In DNA form, the CDR3 reads TGTGCCAGCAGCTTGCCGACAGGACGGGGGGGAGGTGAGCAGTTCTTC. Residues: CASSLPTGRGGGEQFF.